This entry lists 2 T cell receptor beta chains sequenced from one sample in a study of blood T cells in healthy people across ages. For the second PCR, which ran for about 6 to 11 cycles, a sample-barcoded 5' primer and a J-beta primer mix were used. One entry per CDR3 protein results from TCRdb running MiXCR on the 5' RACE reads. Counted here are 750,000 to 950,000 distinct CDR3 sequences, about 55% occurring once; the ten biggest clones make up about 38%. Input material: blood. These receptors were collected from a man at least 80 years old in good health.

This clonotype was detected only a few times. V and J are TRBV15 and TRBJ1-2; D might be TRBD1 (5 bases). Trimming took off 0 bases at V and 4 bases at J, with 12 bases between the two ends. CDR1 is LNHNV, CDR2 YYDKDF, per germline (reference sequence). This CDR3 region has 15 residues. Here the CDR3 DNA reads TGTGCCACCAGCAGAGACTCAGGGTTCAGCTATGGCTACACCTTC. Its translation: CATSRDSGFSYGYTF.

Details on this clonotype: A junction boundary mismatches the germline segment, possibly from a read error. The chain recombines TRBV29-1 with TRBJ2-5, with TRBD2 as a possible D gene (6 bases). TRBJ2-7 matches the DNA end more closely, so the J call is doubtful. The CDR3 loop spans 14 amino acids. CDR1 and CDR2 (germline): SQVTM, ANQGSEA. CDR3 sequence (DNA): TGCGGCGTTGAAGATCCCGGGACTCAATACGAGCAGTACTTC. Translating gives CGVEDPGTQYEQYF.